This is a list of T cell receptor beta chains from one sample in a study of cytomegalovirus exposure and HLA in healthy donors. TCRdb's copy holds only in-frame clones and misses some; the assay was immunoSEQ multiplex PCR. This sample carries about 130,000 clones, roughly four fifths of them seen once, and the ten largest clones take 2% to 2.5%. The sample consisted of PBMCs. The receptors stem from a young man in good health and CMV-seronegative. CDR3s include the opening cysteine and the closing phenylalanine or tryptophan. A D gene is named only where the DNA matches it firmly. A clone size is listed for some rows: how often the clone was seen (once, few, many), or a class if it is expanded.

clone_size,v_call,d_call,j_call,cdr3_nt,cdr3_aa
-,TRBV5-4,TRBD2,TRBJ2-1,TGTGCCAGCAGCTTGTCTAGCGGGGCCTACAATGAGCAGTTCTTC,CASSLSSGAYNEQFF
-,TRBV7-9,TRBD1,TRBJ2-7,TGTGCCAGCAGCCGGGACAGGGGGCTCGACGAGCAGTACTTC,CASSRDRGLDEQYF
-,TRBV6-6,TRBD2,TRBJ2-3,TGTGCCAGCAGTTGGGACTATATCACAGATACGCAGTATTTT,CASSWDYITDTQYF
-,TRBV27,TRBD1,TRBJ2-7,TGTGCCAGCCGGACAGGGGGAAACGAGCAGTACTTC,CASRTGGNEQYF
-,TRBV11-2,TRBD1,TRBJ2-7,TGTGCCAGCAGCCTCGTTAGGACAGGGCAGTACTTC,CASSLVRTGQYF
-,TRBV11-2,-,TRBJ2-1,TGTGCCAGCAGCTTAGCGTATCTAGTCCCTCCAGCTGAGCAGTTCTTC,CASSLAYLVPPAEQFF
-,TRBV27,-,TRBJ1-2,TGTGCCAGCAGTCGGGGCGGGGGAGAGAACTATGGCTACACCTTC,CASSRGGGENYGYTF
few,TRBV5-6,TRBD2,TRBJ2-5,TGTGCCAGCAGCTTGGGGACTAGCGGGAGAGGGATAAAGACCCAGTACTTC,CASSLGTSGRGIKTQYF
-,TRBV6-1,TRBD1,TRBJ2-7,TGTGCCAGCAGTGAATCGACAGGGGTTCAGTACGAGCAGTACTTC,CASSESTGVQYEQYF
-,TRBV5-1,-,TRBJ2-5,TGCGCCAGCAGCTTGAGAGGGGGTCAAGAGACCCAGTACTTC,CASSLRGGQETQYF
-,TRBV5-6,TRBD1,TRBJ1-1,TGTGCCAGCAGTCGGCTGGGACAGGCCCTTTACACTGAAGCTTTCTTT,CASSRLGQALYTEAFF